These 6 T cell receptor beta chains came from one sample sequenced in a study of T cells in women clearing cervical HPV infection. Sequencing was performed with immunoSEQ multiplex PCR; in TCRdb, only in-frame clones are kept and a portion is missing. This sample lists about 26,000 clones; its ten largest clones have 11%. The sequenced sample consisted of blood buffy coat. The receptors derive from a woman between 18 and 69 years old with a cervical HPV16 infection that either progressed to CIN3+ or cleared (not recorded which).

On this clone: The CDR3 goes on 3 residues after the read ends, and that part is filled in from the germline J gene. V is TRBV5-1 and J is TRBJ2-7; possible D gene TRBD1, 6 bases. The CDR3 length is 15 residues. V was trimmed by 3 bases and J by 2 bases, leaving 15 bases between them. Germline V gives CDR1 SGHRS, CDR2 YFSETQ. The chain's CDR3 is CASSSNYRETYEQYF. The sequenced CDR3 bases are TGCGCCAGCAGCTCCAATTACAGGGAGACCTACGAG.

The DNA read from the CDR3 is TGCAGCGTCGGCGGGAGGACCACCTACGAG. This translates into CSVGGRTTYE. The CDR3 reads in full as CSVGGRTTYEQYF. The chain recombines TRBV29-1 with TRBJ2-7; 8 nucleotides line up with TRBD2. Coverage ceases 3 residues before the CDR3 finishes, and the germline J gene fills in the end. The CDR3 loop spans 13 amino acids. With 6 bases clipped from V and 2 bases from J, the junction kept 6 bases outside the gene matches. Germline CDR1 SQVTM, CDR2 ANQGSEA.

Turning to this clone: The read stops 3 residues short of the end of the CDR3; the missing end is completed from the germline J gene. The chain recombines TRBV6-4 with TRBJ2-2, with a tentative D call TRBD1 (6 bases). CDR1 and CDR2 (germline): MRHNA, SNTAGT. The CDR3 is 19 amino acids. CDR3 residues: CASSDLRRKGGGWNSPLFF. The DNA read from the CDR3 is TGTGCCAGCAGTGACCTCCGAAGGAAAGGGGGTGGTTGGAATTCACCG.

About this clone: The read halts 3 residues ahead of the CDR3 end, with the missing end drawn from the germline J gene. The chain links TRBV14 to TRBJ2-3; 9 nucleotides agree with TRBD1. Germline assignment: CDR1 SGHDN and CDR2 FVKESK. The CDR3 has 14 amino acids. The CDR3 reads CASSLRTGEETQYF. Incomplete CDR3 DNA: TGTGCCAGCAGTCTTAGGACAGGGGAAGAGACG.

About this clone itself: The read falls 3 residues short of the CDR3 end, and the missing part is taken from the germline J gene. The chain employs TRBV30 and TRBJ2-2; D call uncertain. This CDR3 spans 14 amino acids. The germline CDR1 and CDR2 sequences are GTSNPN and SVGIG (reference sequence). The DNA read from the CDR3 is TGTGCCTGGAGTGAATATGGCAATGTTGAAAAG. Protein sequence: CAWSEYGNVEK. The whole CDR3 sequence is CAWSEYGNVEKLFF.

Note on this clone: The CDR3 end falls 3 residues outside the read, so it is completed with the germline J gene. This chain joins TRBV19 and TRBJ2-3; 7 bases map to TRBD1. The V gene's germline CDR1 is LNHDA and CDR2 SQIVND (reference sequence). The CDR3 is 16 amino acids. The CDR3 DNA, read in part, is TGTGCCACCCACGGGACAGACTATTATAGCAATCAGCCG. Protein product: CATHGTDYYSNQP. The whole CDR3 protein is CATHGTDYYSNQPQYF.